This TCR beta chain emerged from a study of cytomegalovirus exposure and HLA in healthy donors. Healthy people donating bone marrow made up the donors. A multiplex PCR was run with 60 Vbeta primers and 13 Jbeta primers. Measured with immunoSEQ multiplex PCR; TCRdb has only the in-frame clones, and not every one. The table has over 150,000 clones, 87% seen once; the top ten hold about 0.85%. General study points: Looking again later, the authors saw that most CMV-associated TCR beta chains seemed HLA-restricted. Clonal expansion was found to be greater in HLA-associated TCR beta chains than in equally common others in a later analysis. Among TCR sequences, most were rare, though some public TCRs appeared in many donors.

Germline V lookup: CDR1 MGHRA, CDR2 YSYEKL. V dropped 2 bases and J dropped 3; count of bases not matched to a gene: 7. This CDR3 comprises 15 residues. In regard to this clone: Antigen: not known.

The sample comprised PBMCs. This clonotype was obtained from a woman in her thirties in good health and CMV-seronegative. The V gene is TRBV4-1, the J gene TRBJ2-7; 7 bases fit TRBD2. CDR3 nucleotides: TGCGCCAGCAGCCAAAGCGGCGGGAGAGACTACGAGCAGTACTTC. It translates to CASSQSGGRDYEQYF.